The 6 T cell receptor beta chains below were found in one sample sequenced in a study of cytomegalovirus exposure and HLA in healthy donors. Primers for the PCR totalled 60 Vbeta and 13 Jbeta. The method was immunoSEQ multiplex PCR; TCRdb's version includes in-frame clones alone and lacks a portion of them. The sample shows approximately 130,000 clones, about three quarters of them seen only once. The specimen sequenced was PBMCs. The source of these receptors is a female donor in good health and CMV-seropositive.

J is TRBJ2-5 and V is TRBV19, with 13 bases that match TRBD2. In germline, CDR1 is LNHDA, CDR2 SQIVND (reference sequence). J gave up 2 bases and V 7 bases, and 4 bases lay outside the gene matches. The CDR3 has 15 residues. The chain's CDR3 is CASTPGLAGQETQYF. CDR3 nucleotides: TGTGCCAGTACCCCGGGACTAGCGGGGCAAGAGACCCAGTACTTC.

This clone was picked up one time. The chain carries TRBV7-3 and TRBJ2-5; TRBD2 might be the D (5 bases). The CDR3 spans 15 residues. Per the germline V gene, CDR1 is SGHTA and CDR2 is FQGTGA. Trimming took 0 bases from V and 5 from J, leaving 13 bases between them. CDR3: CASSLTATSSETQYF. The DNA of the CDR3 is TGTGCCAGCAGCTTAACAGCCACTAGTAGCGAGACCCAGTACTTC.

The rearrangement uses TRBV5-4 and TRBJ2-5, with TRBD2 matching over 13 bases. CDR3 size: 16 residues. V gave up 4 bases and J gave up 2 bases; unmatched junction bases: 5. Germline V gives CDR1 SGHNT, CDR2 YYREEE (reference sequence). This CDR3 reads CASSVRLAGGQETQYF. The CDR3 nucleotides read TGTGCCAGCAGCGTACGACTAGCGGGGGGACAAGAGACCCAGTACTTC. Drawing the rest from reference TRBV5-4 and TRBJ2-5, the complete variable domain is ETGVTQSPTHLIKTRGQQVTLRCSSQSGHNTVSWYQQALGQGPQFIFQYYREEENGRGNFPPRFSGLQFPNYSSELNVNALELDDSALYLCASSVRLAGGQETQYFGPGTRLLVL.

The chain carries TRBV7-3 and TRBJ2-2; the match to TRBD1 covers 8 bases. The V gene end was trimmed by 5 bases and the J gene end by 6 bases; junction bases not matched to a gene: 5. From germline, CDR1 is SGHTA and CDR2 FQGTGA. CDR3 length equals 14 residues. The CDR3 sequence is CASSPTGVPGELFF. The DNA for the CDR3 is TGTGCCAGCAGCCCGACAGGGGTCCCCGGGGAGCTGTTTTTT.

The rearrangement joins TRBV9 to TRBJ2-7; D ambiguous. The CDR3 has 15 residues. CDR1 is SGDLS and CDR2 is YYNGEE in the germline V gene. V lost 0 bases and J 0 bases, leaving 10 bases between the germline ends. CDR3 nucleotides: TGTGCCAGCAGCGTAGCGCCCGGTATCTCCTACGAGCAGTACTTC. It translates to CASSVAPGISYEQYF.

This chain uses TRBV4-1 with TRBJ2-5, with 10 bases lining up with TRBD2. V shed 1 base, J shed 4 bases, and the junction held 12 bases outside the gene matches. This CDR3 has 18 residues. Per germline, CDR1 MGHRA and CDR2 YSYEKL. CDR3 coding DNA: TGCGCCAGCAGCCAAGGTTGGGGGAGCGGGAGGGGTGGAGAGACCCAGTACTTC. Residues: CASSQGWGSGRGGETQYF.